This entry lists 18 T cell receptor beta chains sequenced from one sample in a study of shared clonotypes between healthy human individuals. Profiled with immunoSEQ multiplex PCR; TCRdb holds only in-frame clones, not every one. The sample yields over 1.4 million clones, roughly 95% seen once. Sequencing was done on a sample of naive CD4+ T cells sorted from blood. Stated subset: CD45RA+ positively selected. These receptors came from a man aged 25 to 40 in good health.

V and J are TRBV12-5 and TRBJ2-1; D unresolved. CDR1 is LGHNT and CDR2 is FRNRAP in the germline V gene. The CDR3 sequence is 13 residues long. Trimming cost V 6 bases and J 0 bases, with 6 bases left between them. CDR3 bases: TGTGCTAGTGGGCTTAGCTCCTACAATGAGCAGTTCTTC. Amino acid sequence: CASGLSSYNEQFF.

The chain couples TRBV20-1 to TRBJ1-2, with D unresolved. This CDR3 has 11 residues. Trimming shortened V by 6 bases and J by 7 bases, and 12 bases separated the two germline ends. In germline, CDR1 is DFQATT, CDR2 SNEGSKA (reference sequence). The CDR3 sequence is CSATDVSGYTF. In DNA, the CDR3 is TGCAGTGCCACGGATGTTTCTGGCTACACCTTC.

The chain combines TRBV5-1 with TRBJ2-2; D might be TRBD1 (6 bases). Trimming removed 3 bases at V and 0 bases at J, with 15 bases between. This CDR3 is 17 amino acids long. Germline V gene sequence: CDR1 SGHRS, CDR2 YFSETQ. The CDR3 is CASSSIPGTPNTGELFF. CDR3 DNA sequence: TGCGCCAGCAGCTCAATCCCTGGGACACCGAACACCGGGGAGCTGTTTTTT.

Concerning this clone: Distinct nucleotide sequences in the sample also encode this CDR3. This chain uses TRBV28 with TRBJ2-7, with 7 bases that match TRBD1. Germline values: CDR1 MDHEN, CDR2 SYDVKM. Germline trimming cut 2 bases from V and 0 bases from J; bases unmatched to any gene: 4. The CDR3 totals 15 residues. CDR3 loop: CASSLPTGSSYEQYF. The CDR3 DNA follows: TGTGCCAGCAGTTTACCGACAGGGAGCTCCTACGAGCAGTACTTC.

In this sample, this clone turned up a few times. The rearrangement joins TRBV5-1 to TRBJ2-3; D is unclear. The V and J ends lost 3 bases and 6 bases respectively, with 8 bases between them. The CDR3 sequence is 12 residues long. Germline values: CDR1 SGHRS, CDR2 YFSETQ. The CDR3: CASSSLRDTQYF. CDR3 nucleotide sequence: TGCGCCAGCAGCTCCCTTCGGGATACGCAGTATTTT.

This sequence joins TRBV4-1 and TRBJ1-4; D remains unclear. This CDR3 region has 15 residues. Germline V lookup: CDR1 MGHRA, CDR2 YSYEKL. V was trimmed by 0 bases and J by 8 bases, leaving 13 bases between them. The CDR3 sequence: CASSQDERTLEKLFF. CDR3 sequence (DNA): TGCGCCAGCAGCCAAGATGAGCGAACTCTCGAAAAACTGTTTTTT.

The rearrangement uses TRBV18 and TRBJ1-2; 7 bases fit TRBD1. The CDR3 consists of 15 residues. CDR1 is KGHSH and CDR2 is LQKENI in the germline V gene. V lost 3 bases to trimming and J lost 4 bases; unmatched junction nucleotides: 8. CDR3 in DNA: TGTGCCAGCTCACCTACAGGGGAAGAGGGCTATGGCTACACCTTC. It is translated as CASSPTGEEGYGYTF.

V is TRBV5-5 and J is TRBJ2-1, with a tentative D call TRBD1 (6 bases). The germline CDR1 and CDR2 sequences are SGHKS and YYEKEE (reference sequence). V dropped 6 bases and J dropped 0 bases, with 13 bases sitting between them. CDR3 length: 15 residues. The CDR3 coding sequence is TGTGCCAGCAACTCAGGGGATCCCTCCTACAATGAGCAGTTCTTC. Residues: CASNSGDPSYNEQFF.

The J gene is TRBJ2-1, the V gene TRBV29-1, with D possibly being TRBD2 (6 bases). CDR3 size: 13 residues. Germline CDR1 SQVTM, CDR2 ANQGSEA. Trimming removed 3 bases from V and 8 bases from J, with 14 bases in between. The CDR3 DNA sequence: TGCAGCGTTGATCGAGGAGGGGTCGATGAGCAGTTCTTC. This translates into CSVDRGGVDEQFF.

The chain recombines TRBV19 with TRBJ2-1; D possibly corresponds to TRBD1 (5 bases). Germline V gene sequence: CDR1 LNHDA, CDR2 SQIVND (reference sequence). The CDR3 totals 15 residues. V lost 7 bases, J lost 0 bases, and 13 bases lay in between. The CDR3 region is CASKKTANSYNEQFF. CDR3 nucleotide sequence: TGTGCCAGTAAGAAGACAGCTAACTCCTACAATGAGCAGTTCTTC. Variable domain in full (rest from reference TRBV19 and TRBJ2-1): DGGITQSPKYLFRKEGQNVTLSCEQNLNHDAMYWYRQDPGQGLRLIYYSQIVNDFQKGDIAEGYSVSREKKESFPLTVTSAQKNPTAFYLCASKKTANSYNEQFFGPGTRLTVL.

The chain carries TRBV27 and TRBJ2-7; a possible D gene is TRBD1 (5 bases). V dropped 1 base and J dropped 0 bases, with 16 bases sitting between them. The CDR3 runs 17 residues. CDR1 MNHEY and CDR2 SMNVEV come from the germline V gene (reference sequence). The CDR3, as DNA: TGTGCCAGCAGTTTATTCCAGTCGGCAGGGTCCTCCTACGAGCAGTACTTC. It codes for CASSLFQSAGSSYEQYF.

The rearrangement uses TRBV7-3 and TRBJ2-2; D gene unclear. The CDR3 contains 14 residues. In germline, CDR1 is SGHTA, CDR2 FQGTGA. Trimming shortened V by 4 bases and J by 0 bases, and 6 bases separated the two germline ends. CDR3 residues: CASSYDTNTGELFF. For the CDR3, the DNA is TGTGCCAGCAGCTACGACACGAACACCGGGGAGCTGTTTTTT. The full variable domain, its missing parts supplied by reference TRBV7-3 and TRBJ2-2, is GAGVSQTPSNKVTEKGKYVELRCDPISGHTALYWYRQSLGQGPEFLIYFQGTGAADDSGLPNDRFFAVRPEGSVSTLKIQRTERGDSAVYLCASSYDTNTGELFFGEGSRLTVL.

The chain couples TRBV5-1 to TRBJ2-7; unclear D gene. With 4 bases removed from V and 3 bases from J, the gap between germline ends came to 8 bases. CDR3 length equals 12 residues. Germline V gives CDR1 SGHRS, CDR2 YFSETQ. In nucleotides, the CDR3 is TGCGCCAGCAGCCCAAACAACTACGAGCAGTACTTC. As protein: CASSPNNYEQYF.

The rearrangement joins TRBV28 to TRBJ1-4; D gene uncertain. The V end was cut by 3 bases, the J end by 7 bases, with 6 bases between. The CDR3 spans 12 residues. Per the germline V gene, CDR1 is MDHEN and CDR2 is SYDVKM. The DNA for the CDR3 is TGTGCCAGCAGTTTTAAACTTGAAAAACTGTTTTTT. Translating gives CASSFKLEKLFF.

V usage is TRBV10-1 and J usage is TRBJ2-7; D is unclear. Germline lookup yields CDR1 WNHNN and CDR2 SYGVQD (reference sequence). With 1 base removed from V and 6 bases from J, the gap between germline ends came to 13 bases. CDR3 length: 14 amino acids. The CDR3 sequence: CASSELANWGEQYF. The CDR3 bases are TGCGCCAGCAGTGAGTTGGCGAACTGGGGCGAGCAGTACTTC.

The chain has TRBV11-2 and TRBJ2-3; D unclear. V gave up 1 base and J gave up 7 bases, with 9 bases separating them. This CDR3 has 13 residues. CDR1 and CDR2 (germline): SGHAT, FQNNGV. The CDR3 coding sequence is TGTGCCAGCAGCTTAGGCCTTCCCCATACGCAGTATTTT. Amino acids: CASSLGLPHTQYF.

The chain carries TRBV5-1 and TRBJ2-4; TRBD2 is a possible D gene (5 bases). Germline CDR1 SGHRS, CDR2 YFSETQ. V dropped 6 bases and J dropped 6 bases, with 22 bases sitting between them. The CDR3 has 16 residues. The CDR3 nucleotides are TGCGCCAGCATTCGGTCGACCGGGGAGCAAGGAAACATTCAGTACTTC. Translation gives CASIRSTGEQGNIQYF.

This chain connects TRBV11-2 to TRBJ2-1; tentative D call: TRBD2 (6 bases). The CDR3 runs 16 residues. The germline gives CDR1 SGHAT, CDR2 FQNNGV. Trimming took 0 bases from V and 6 from J, leaving 15 bases between them. The CDR3 DNA is TGTGCCAGCAGCTTAGATTTGAACATGGGGGGCAATGAGCAGTTCTTC. Its translation: CASSLDLNMGGNEQFF.